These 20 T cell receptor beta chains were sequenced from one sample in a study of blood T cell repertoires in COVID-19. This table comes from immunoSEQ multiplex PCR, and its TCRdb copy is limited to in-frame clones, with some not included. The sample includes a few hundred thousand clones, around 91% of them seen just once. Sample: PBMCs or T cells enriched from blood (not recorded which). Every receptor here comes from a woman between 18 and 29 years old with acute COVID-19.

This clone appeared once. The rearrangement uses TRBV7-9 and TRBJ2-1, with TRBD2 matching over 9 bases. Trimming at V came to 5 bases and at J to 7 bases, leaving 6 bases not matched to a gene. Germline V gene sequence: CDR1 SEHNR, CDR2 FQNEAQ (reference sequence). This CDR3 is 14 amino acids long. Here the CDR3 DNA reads TGTGCCAGCAGCCCGACTGCGGGAGGGAATGAGCAGTTCTTC. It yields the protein CASSPTAGGNEQFF.

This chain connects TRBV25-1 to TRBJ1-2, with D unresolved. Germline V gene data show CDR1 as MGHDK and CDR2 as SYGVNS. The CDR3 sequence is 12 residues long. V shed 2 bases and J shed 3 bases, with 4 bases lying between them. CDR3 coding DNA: TGTGCCAGCAGTGAACCCTACTATGGCTACACCTTC. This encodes CASSEPYYGYTF.

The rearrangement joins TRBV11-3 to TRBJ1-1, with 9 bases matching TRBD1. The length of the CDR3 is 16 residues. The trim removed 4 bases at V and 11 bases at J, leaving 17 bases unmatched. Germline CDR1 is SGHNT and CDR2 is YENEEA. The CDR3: CASSSQTGGGQGVAFF. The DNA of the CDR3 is TGTGCCAGCAGCTCCCAGACAGGGGGTGGACAGGGAGTGGCTTTCTTT.

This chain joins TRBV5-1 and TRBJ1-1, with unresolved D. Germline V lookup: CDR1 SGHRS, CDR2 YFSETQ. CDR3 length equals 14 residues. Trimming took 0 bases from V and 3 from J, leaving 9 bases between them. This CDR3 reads CASSLVEGDTEAFF. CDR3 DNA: TGCGCCAGCAGCTTGGTGGAGGGAGACACTGAAGCTTTCTTT.

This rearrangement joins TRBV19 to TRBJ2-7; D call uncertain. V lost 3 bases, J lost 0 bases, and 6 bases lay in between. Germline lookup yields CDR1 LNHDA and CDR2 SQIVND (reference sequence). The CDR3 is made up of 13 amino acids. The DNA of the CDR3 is TGTGCCAGTAGTATCTCCAGCTCCTACGAGCAGTACTTC. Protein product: CASSISSSYEQYF.

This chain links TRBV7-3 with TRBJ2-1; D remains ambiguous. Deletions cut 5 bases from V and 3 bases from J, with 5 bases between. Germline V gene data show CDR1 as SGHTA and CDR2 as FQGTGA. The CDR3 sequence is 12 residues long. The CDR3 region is CASSPNYNEQFF. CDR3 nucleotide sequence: TGTGCCAGCAGCCCAAACTACAATGAGCAGTTCTTC. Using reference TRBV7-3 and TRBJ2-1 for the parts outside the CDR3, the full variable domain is GAGVSQTPSNKVTEKGKYVELRCDPISGHTALYWYRQSLGQGPEFLIYFQGTGAADDSGLPNDRFFAVRPEGSVSTLKIQRTERGDSAVYLCASSPNYNEQFFGPGTRLTVL.

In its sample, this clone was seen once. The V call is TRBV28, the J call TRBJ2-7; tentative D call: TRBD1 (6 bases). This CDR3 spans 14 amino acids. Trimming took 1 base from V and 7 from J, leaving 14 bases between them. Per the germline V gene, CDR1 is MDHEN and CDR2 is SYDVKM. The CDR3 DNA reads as TGTGCCAGCAGTTTATCAGAGACAGGTTTGGAGCAGTACTTC. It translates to CASSLSETGLEQYF.

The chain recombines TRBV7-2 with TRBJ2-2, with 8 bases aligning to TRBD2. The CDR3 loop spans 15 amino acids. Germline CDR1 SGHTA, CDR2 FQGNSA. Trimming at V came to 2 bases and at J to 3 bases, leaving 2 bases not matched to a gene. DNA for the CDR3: TGTGCCAGCAGCTTAAGGACTAGCCACACCGGGGAGCTGTTTTTT. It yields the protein CASSLRTSHTGELFF. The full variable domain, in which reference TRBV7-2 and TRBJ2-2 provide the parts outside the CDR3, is GAGVSQSPSNKVTEKGKDVELRCDPISGHTALYWYRQSLGQGLEFLIYFQGNSAPDKSGLPSDRFSAERTGGSVSTLTIQRTQQEDSAVYLCASSLRTSHTGELFFGEGSRLTVL.

The DNA of the CDR3 is TGTGCCAGCAGTCCCCACAGCGGGAGGAGCTCCTACGAGCAGTACTTC. It is translated as CASSPHSGRSSYEQYF. V is TRBV28 and J is TRBJ2-7, with 9 bases fitting TRBD2. Trimming took 5 bases from V and 0 from J; bases not matched to a gene: 8. CDR1 is MDHEN and CDR2 is SYDVKM in the germline V gene. The CDR3 length is 16 residues.

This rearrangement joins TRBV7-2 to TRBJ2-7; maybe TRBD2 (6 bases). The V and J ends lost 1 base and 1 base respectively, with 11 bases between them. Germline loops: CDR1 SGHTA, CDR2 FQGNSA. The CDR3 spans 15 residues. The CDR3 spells CASSLGLGRSYEQYF. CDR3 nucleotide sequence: TGTGCCAGCAGCTTAGGTCTGGGGAGGTCCTACGAGCAGTACTTC.

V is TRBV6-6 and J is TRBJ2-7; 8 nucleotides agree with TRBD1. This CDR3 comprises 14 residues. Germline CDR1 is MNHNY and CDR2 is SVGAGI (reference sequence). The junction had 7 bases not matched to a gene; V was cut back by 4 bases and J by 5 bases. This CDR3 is CASSSPTGVNEQYF. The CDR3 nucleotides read TGTGCCAGCAGTTCCCCGACAGGGGTAAACGAGCAGTACTTC.

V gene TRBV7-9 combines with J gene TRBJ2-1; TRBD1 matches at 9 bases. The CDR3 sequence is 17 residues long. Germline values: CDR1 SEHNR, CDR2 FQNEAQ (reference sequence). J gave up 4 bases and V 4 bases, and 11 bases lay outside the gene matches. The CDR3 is CASSSLRTGDQYNEQFF. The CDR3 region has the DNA TGTGCCAGCAGCTCCCTCCGGACAGGGGACCAATACAATGAGCAGTTCTTC.

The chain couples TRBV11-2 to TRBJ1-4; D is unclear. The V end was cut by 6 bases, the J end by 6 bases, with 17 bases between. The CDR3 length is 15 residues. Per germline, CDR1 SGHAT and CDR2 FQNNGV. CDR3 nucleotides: TGTGCCAGCAGTCCGCGTCGACTAGGAGATGAAAAACTGTTTTTT. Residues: CASSPRRLGDEKLFF.

The CDR3 DNA is TGTGCCAGCAGCGGGGCGGTGGGACAGGGGGCCACTGAAGCTTTCTTT. Its translation: CASSGAVGQGATEAFF. The chain links TRBV9 to TRBJ1-1; 12 nucleotides line up with TRBD1. V shed 3 bases and J 4 bases; nucleotides not matched to a gene: 7. CDR1 SGDLS and CDR2 YYNGEE come from the germline V gene. CDR3 size: 16 residues.

The CDR3 DNA follows: TGTGCCAGCAGTGGCTGGACTAGCGGGGAGAACACCGGGGAGCTGTTTTTT. It codes for CASSGWTSGENTGELFF. This chain joins TRBV2 and TRBJ2-2, with TRBD2 identical over 12 bases. The CDR3 runs to 17 residues. From germline, CDR1 is SNHLY and CDR2 FYNNEI. V lost 4 bases, J lost 1 base, and 4 bases stayed unmatched.

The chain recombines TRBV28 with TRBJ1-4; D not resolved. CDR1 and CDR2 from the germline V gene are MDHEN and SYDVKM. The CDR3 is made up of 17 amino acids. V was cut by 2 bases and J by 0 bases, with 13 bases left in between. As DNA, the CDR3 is TGTGCCAGCAGTTTAATCGGCCAGGAAGCAACTAATGAAAAACTGTTTTTT. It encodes CASSLIGQEATNEKLFF. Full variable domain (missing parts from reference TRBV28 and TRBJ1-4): DVKVTQSSRYLVKRTGEKVFLECVQDMDHENMFWYRQDPGLGLRLIYFSYDVKMKEKGDIPEGYSVSREKKERFSLILESASTNQTSMYLCASSLIGQEATNEKLFFGSGTQLSVL.

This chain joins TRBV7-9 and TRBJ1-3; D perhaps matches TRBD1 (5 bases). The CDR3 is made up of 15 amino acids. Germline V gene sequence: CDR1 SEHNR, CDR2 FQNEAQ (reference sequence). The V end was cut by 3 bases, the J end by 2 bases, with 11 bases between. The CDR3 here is CASSLGRTTGNTIYF. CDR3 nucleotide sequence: TGTGCCAGCAGCTTGGGGCGAACCACTGGAAACACCATATATTTT.

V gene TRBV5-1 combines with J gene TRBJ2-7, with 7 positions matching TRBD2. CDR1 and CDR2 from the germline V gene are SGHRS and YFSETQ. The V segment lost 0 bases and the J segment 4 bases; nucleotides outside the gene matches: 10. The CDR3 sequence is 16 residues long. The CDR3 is CASSLEGTSDRYEQYF. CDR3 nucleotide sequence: TGCGCCAGCAGCTTGGAAGGCACTAGCGACCGATACGAGCAGTACTTC.

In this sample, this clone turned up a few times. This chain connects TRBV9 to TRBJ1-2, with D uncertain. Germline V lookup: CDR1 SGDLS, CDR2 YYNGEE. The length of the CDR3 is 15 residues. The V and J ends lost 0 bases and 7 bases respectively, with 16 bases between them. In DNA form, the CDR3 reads TGTGCCAGCAGCGTAGATAGCTCCGTCTTTAGTGGCTACACCTTC. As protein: CASSVDSSVFSGYTF.

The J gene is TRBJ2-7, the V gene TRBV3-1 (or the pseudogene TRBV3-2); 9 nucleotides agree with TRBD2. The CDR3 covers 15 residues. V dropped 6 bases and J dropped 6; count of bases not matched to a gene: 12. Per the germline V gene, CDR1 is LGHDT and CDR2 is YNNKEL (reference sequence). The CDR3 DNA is TGTGCCAGCAGACCCTCGGGGGGACTAGCTGTCGAGCAGTACTTC. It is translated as CASRPSGGLAVEQYF.